These 2 T cell receptor beta chains share one sample of origin, sequenced in a study of early stage breast cancer tumors. The data were produced by immunoSEQ multiplex PCR, yet TCRdb's version contains in-frame clones alone and is incomplete. The table includes approximately 52,000 clones, approximately 80% detected once. Sample: blood. Receptors originate from a person aged 45-60 years with breast cancer.

The rearrangement uses TRBV7-9 and TRBJ1-6; tentative D call: TRBD1 (5 bases). CDR1 is SEHNR and CDR2 is FQNEAQ in the germline V gene (reference sequence). Trimming removed 1 base at V and 1 base at J, with 8 bases between. This CDR3 has 16 amino acids. The CDR3 DNA sequence: TGTGCCAGCAGCTTAGGGGGGGGTTCCTATAATTCACCCCTCCACTTT. Residues: CASSLGGGSYNSPLHF.

V gene TRBV10-3 combines with J gene TRBJ2-7, with D hard to call. Trimming pared 0 bases from V and 2 bases from J, leaving 5 bases between. CDR3 length equals 13 residues. From germline, CDR1 is ENHRY and CDR2 SYGVKD. The CDR3 loop reads CAISESGPYEQYF. CDR3 coding DNA: TGTGCCATCAGTGAGTCGGGCCCCTACGAGCAGTACTTC.